This TCR beta chain was recorded in a study of shared clonotypes between healthy human individuals. Study at large: Donors, aged 18 to 49, were a couple of women and a few men.

This clone was picked up one time. Its antigen is unknown. Assay used: immunoSEQ multiplex PCR; TCRdb lists only in-frame clones, some missing. The sample lists more than 2 million clones, roughly 94% seen once, with around 1.1% in the top ten. General study findings and limits: Some naive CD4 clonotypes, around 5%, turned up in common across four donors. Larger estimated richness was generally seen in naive subsets than in memory subsets.

Naive CD8 cells, CD45RO-negative and positively selected for CCR7, excluded terminally differentiated effector memory CD45RA+ cells. CDR1 and CDR2 from the germline V gene are SGHRS and YFSETQ. The V and J ends lost 4 bases and 0 bases, in that order; junction bases with no gene match: 5. The CDR3 loop spans 15 amino acids. Sequencing was carried out using naive CD8+ T cells sorted from blood. The chain employs TRBV5-1 and TRBJ2-7; TRBD1 matches at 9 bases. The sequence was collected from a man younger than 35 in good health. CDR3 loop: CASSVRDRASYEQYF. The CDR3 coding sequence is TGCGCCAGCAGCGTCCGGGACAGGGCCTCCTACGAGCAGTACTTC.